This T cell receptor beta chain was documented in a study of cytomegalovirus exposure and HLA in healthy donors. Findings and caveats of the study: In vitro data verified a few CMV-associated chains as specific for CMV antigens. Some TCR beta chains (roughly 160 of them) were listed as cytomegalovirus-associated.

On this clone: What it binds is unknown.

Here immunoSEQ multiplex PCR was the method, and the copy in TCRdb shows in-frame clones only, minus some. The data hold tens of thousands of clones, with more than 70% observed a single time. This CDR3 spans 16 amino acids. After removal of 2 bases from V and 4 bases from J, the junction contained 10 bases not matched to a gene. Germline CDR1 is MNHEY and CDR2 is SVGAGI. Sequences were obtained from PBMCs. The rearrangement links TRBV6-5 to TRBJ1-2; 7 bases agree with TRBD1. This receptor was taken from a woman aged 18-29 years in good health and CMV-seropositive. CDR3 protein: CASSYGQARGSYGYTF. CDR3 nucleotides: TGTGCCAGCAGTTACGGACAGGCCAGAGGTTCCTATGGCTACACCTTC.